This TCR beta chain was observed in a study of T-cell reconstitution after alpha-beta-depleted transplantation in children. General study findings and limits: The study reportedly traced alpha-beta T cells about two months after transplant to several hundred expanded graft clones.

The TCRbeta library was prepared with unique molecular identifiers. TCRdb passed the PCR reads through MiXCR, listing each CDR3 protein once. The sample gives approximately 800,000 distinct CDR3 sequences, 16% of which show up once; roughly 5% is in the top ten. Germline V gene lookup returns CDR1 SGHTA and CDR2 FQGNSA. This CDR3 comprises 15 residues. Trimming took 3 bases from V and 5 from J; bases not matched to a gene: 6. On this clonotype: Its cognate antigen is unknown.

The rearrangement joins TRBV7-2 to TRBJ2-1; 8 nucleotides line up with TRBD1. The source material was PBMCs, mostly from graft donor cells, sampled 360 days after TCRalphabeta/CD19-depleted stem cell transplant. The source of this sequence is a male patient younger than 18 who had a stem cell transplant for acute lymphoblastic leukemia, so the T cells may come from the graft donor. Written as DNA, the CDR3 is TGTGCCAGCAGCTTGAGGGACAGGCTGGACAATGAGCAGTTCTTC. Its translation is CASSLRDRLDNEQFF.